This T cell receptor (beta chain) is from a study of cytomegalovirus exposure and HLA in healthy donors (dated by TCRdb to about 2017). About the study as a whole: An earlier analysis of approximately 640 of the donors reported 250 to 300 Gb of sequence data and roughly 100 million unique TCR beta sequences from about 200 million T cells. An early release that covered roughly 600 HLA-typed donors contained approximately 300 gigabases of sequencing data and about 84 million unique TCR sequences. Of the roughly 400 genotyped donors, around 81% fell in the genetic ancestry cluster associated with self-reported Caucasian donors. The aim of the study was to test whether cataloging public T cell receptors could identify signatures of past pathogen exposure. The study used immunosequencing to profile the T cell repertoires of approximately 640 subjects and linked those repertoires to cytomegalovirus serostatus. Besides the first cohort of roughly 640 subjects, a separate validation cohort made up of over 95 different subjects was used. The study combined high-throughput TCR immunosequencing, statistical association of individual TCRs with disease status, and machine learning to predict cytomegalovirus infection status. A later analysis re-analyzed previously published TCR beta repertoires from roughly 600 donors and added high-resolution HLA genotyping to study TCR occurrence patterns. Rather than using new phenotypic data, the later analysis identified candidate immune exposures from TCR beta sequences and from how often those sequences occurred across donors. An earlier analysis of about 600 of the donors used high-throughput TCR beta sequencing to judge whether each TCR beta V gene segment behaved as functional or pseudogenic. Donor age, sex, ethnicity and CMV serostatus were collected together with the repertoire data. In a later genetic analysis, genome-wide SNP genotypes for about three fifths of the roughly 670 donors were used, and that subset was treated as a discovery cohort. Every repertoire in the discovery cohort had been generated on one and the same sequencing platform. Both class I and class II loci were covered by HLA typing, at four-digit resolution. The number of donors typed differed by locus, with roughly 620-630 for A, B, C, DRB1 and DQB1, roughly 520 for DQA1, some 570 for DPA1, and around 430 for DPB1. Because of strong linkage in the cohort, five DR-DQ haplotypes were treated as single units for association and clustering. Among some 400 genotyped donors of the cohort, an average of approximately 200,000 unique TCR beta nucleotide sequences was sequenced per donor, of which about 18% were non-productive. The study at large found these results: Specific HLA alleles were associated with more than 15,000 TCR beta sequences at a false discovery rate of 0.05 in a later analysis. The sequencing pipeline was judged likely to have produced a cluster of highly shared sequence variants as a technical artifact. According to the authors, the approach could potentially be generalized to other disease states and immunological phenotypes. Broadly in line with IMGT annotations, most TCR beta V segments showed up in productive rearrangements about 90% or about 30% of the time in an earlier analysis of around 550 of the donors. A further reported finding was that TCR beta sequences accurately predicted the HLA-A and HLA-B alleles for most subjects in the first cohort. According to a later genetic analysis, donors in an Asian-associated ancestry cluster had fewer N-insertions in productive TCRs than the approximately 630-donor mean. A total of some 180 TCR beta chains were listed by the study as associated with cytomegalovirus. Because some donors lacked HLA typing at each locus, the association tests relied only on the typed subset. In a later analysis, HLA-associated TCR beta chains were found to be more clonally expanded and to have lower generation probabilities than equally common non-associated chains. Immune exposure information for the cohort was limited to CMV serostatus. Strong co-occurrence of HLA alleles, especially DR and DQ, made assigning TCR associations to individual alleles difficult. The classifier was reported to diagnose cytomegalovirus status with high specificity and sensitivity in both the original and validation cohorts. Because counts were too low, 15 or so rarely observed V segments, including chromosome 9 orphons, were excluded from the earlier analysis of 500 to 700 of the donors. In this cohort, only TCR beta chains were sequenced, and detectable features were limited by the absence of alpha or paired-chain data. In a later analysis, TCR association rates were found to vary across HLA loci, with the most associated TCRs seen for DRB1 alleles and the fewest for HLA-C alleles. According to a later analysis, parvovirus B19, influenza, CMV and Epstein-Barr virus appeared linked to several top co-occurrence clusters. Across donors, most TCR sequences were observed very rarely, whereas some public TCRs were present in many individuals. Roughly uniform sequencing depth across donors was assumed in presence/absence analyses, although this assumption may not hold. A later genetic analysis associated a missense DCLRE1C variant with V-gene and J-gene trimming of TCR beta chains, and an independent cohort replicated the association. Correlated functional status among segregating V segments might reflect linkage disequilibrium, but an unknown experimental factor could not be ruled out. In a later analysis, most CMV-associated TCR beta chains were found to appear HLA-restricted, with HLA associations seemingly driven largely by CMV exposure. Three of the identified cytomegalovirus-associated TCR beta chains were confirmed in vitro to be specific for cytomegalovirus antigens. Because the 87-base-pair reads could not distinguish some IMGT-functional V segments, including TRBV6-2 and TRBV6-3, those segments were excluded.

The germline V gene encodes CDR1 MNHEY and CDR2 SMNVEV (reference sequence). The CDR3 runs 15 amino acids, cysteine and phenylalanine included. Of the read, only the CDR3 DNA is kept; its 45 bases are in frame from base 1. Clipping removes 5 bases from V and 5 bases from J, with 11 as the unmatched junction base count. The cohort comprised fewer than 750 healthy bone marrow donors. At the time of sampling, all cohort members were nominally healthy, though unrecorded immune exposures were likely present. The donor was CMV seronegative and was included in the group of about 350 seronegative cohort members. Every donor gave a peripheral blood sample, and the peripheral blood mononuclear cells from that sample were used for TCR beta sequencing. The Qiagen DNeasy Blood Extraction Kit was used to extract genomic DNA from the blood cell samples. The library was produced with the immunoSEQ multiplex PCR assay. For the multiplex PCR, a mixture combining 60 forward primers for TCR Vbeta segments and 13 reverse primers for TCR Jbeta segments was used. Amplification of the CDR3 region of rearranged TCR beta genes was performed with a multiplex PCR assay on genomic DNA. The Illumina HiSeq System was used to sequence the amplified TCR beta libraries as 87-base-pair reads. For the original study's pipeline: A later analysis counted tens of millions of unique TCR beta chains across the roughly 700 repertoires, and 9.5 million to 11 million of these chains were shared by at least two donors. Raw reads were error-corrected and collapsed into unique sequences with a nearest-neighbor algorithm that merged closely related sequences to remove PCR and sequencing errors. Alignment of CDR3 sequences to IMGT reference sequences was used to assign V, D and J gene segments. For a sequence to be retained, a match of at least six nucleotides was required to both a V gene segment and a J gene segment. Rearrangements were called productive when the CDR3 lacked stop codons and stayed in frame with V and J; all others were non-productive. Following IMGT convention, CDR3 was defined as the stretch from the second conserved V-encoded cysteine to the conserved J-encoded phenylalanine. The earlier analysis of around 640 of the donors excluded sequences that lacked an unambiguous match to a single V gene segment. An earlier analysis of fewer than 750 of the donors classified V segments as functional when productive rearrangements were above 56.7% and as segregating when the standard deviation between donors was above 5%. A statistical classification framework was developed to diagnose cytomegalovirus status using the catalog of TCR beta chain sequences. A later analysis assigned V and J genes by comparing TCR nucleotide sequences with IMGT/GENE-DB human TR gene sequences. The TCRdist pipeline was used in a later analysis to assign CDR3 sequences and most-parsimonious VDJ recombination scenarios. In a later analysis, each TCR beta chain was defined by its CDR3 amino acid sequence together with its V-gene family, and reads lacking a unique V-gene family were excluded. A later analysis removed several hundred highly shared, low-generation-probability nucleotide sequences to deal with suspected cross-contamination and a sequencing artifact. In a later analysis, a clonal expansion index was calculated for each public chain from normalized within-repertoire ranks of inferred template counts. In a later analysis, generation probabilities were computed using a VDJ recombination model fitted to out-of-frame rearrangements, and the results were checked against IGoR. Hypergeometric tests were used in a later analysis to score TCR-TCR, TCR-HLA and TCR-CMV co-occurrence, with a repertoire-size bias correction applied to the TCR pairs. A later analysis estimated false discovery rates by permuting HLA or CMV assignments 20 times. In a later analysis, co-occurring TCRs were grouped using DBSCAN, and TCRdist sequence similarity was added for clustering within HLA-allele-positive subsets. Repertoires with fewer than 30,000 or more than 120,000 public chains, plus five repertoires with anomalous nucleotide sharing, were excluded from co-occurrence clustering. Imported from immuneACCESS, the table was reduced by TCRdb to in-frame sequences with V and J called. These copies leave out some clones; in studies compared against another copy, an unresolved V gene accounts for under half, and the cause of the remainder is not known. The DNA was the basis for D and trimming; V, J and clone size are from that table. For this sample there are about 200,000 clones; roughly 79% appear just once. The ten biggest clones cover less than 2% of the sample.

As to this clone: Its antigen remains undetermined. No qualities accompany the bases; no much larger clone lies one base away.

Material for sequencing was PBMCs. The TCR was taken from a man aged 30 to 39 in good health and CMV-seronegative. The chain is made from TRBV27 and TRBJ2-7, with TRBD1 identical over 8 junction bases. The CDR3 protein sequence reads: CASSTRAGGYDEQYF. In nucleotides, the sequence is TGTGCCAGCAGTACGAGGGCAGGGGGCTACGACGAGCAGTACTTC.